The 27 T cell receptor beta chains below come from one sample, sequenced in a study of spatial heterogeneity in lung cancer (dated by TCRdb to between 2018 and 2020). The sample's time point label, in plain terms: sample taken at primary tumor resection. TCR sequencing used whole RNA extracted from tumor and nontumor lung tissue, or from cryopreserved PBMC samples, without cell sorting. The method was 5' RACE. These reads were obtained on a NextSeq 500. TCRdb itself trimmed the public reads at Q25 with fastp, ran MiXCR and retained productive beta chains. CDR3 protein sequences are deduplicated, and each keeps its most common genes and DNA. This sample lists approximately 6,900 distinct CDR3 sequences; around 4% were detected once. Jointly, the top ten make up 23% of the sample. The input for sequencing was normal lung tissue next to the tumor, taken at surgery. These receptors were obtained from a female donor with early-stage non-small cell lung cancer.

V is TRBV12-3 or TRBV12-4 and J is TRBJ2-2; the D gene could be TRBD1 or TRBD2 (5 bases each). Trimming took 6 bases from V and 6 from J, leaving 17 bases between them. The CDR3 spans 15 residues. As DNA, the CDR3 is TGTGCCAGCAGGAAGACTGGCGAGGGGTCCGGGGAGCTGTTTTTT. It encodes CASRKTGEGSGELFF.

This clonotype was detected many times. This chain joins TRBV7-8 and TRBJ1-1; TRBD1 aligns across 7 bases. Per germline, CDR1 SGHVS and CDR2 FQNEAQ. This CDR3 is 15 amino acids long. V lost 1 base and J lost 2; bases outside the gene matches: 4. Written as DNA, the CDR3 is TGTGCCAGCAGCTTAGACGGGACAGTCAACACTGAAGCTTTCTTT. Amino acid sequence: CASSLDGTVNTEAFF.

In its sample, this clonotype was seen a few times. The chain has TRBV30 and TRBJ2-3; tentatively, D is TRBD1 or TRBD2 (5 bases each). Germline assignment: CDR1 GTSNPN and CDR2 SVGIG (reference sequence). Trimming pared 3 bases from V and 2 bases from J, leaving 12 bases between. The CDR3 totals 14 residues. CDR3 loop: CAWRAGTITDTQYF. The CDR3 DNA follows: TGTGCCTGGAGGGCAGGGACGATCACAGATACGCAGTATTTT.

This clonotype was observed at least ten times. The chain is built from TRBV14 and TRBJ1-2, with D unclear. V lost 2 bases to trimming and J lost 0 bases, with 7 bases between them. Germline values: CDR1 SGHDN, CDR2 FVKESK. The length of the CDR3 is 14 residues. The CDR3 is CASSQRNTNYGYTF. In DNA, the CDR3 is TGTGCCAGCAGCCAACGGAATACTAACTATGGCTACACCTTC.

This clonotype is medium-sized. The genes are TRBV16 and TRBJ1-4, with a possible D match to TRBD1 (5 bases). CDR1 is KGHSY, CDR2 FQNENV, per germline. This CDR3 has 15 residues. Trimming pared 4 bases from V and 6 bases from J, leaving 15 bases between. The CDR3 reads CASSPPGGRDEKLFF. Written as DNA, the CDR3 is TGTGCCAGCAGCCCCCCTGGGGGTAGGGATGAAAAACTGTTTTTT.

By proportion, this clonotype is medium-sized (0.01 to 0.1%). CDR3 DNA sequence: TGTGCCAGCAGCGAGAACCCAGAGGGACATGGCTACACCTTC. Residues: CASSENPEGHGYTF. The V call is TRBV2, the J call TRBJ1-2; perhaps TRBD1 as D (5 bases). This CDR3 contains 14 residues. Germline CDR1 SNHLY, CDR2 FYNNEI. With 6 bases removed from V and 6 bases from J, the gap between germline ends came to 17 bases.

Many counts were recorded for this clonotype. The CDR3 reads CASSLQGIPEAFF. The CDR3 DNA reads TGTGCCAGCAGTCTCCAGGGGATTCCTGAAGCTTTCTTT. J is TRBJ1-1 and V is TRBV28; tentative D call: TRBD1 (6 bases). Trimming cost V 5 bases and J 6 bases, with 13 bases left between them. The CDR3 is 13 amino acids. The germline CDR1 and CDR2 sequences are MDHEN and SYDVKM.

A few counts support this clonotype. V gene TRBV6-5 combines with J gene TRBJ2-3; D call uncertain. The V end lost 0 bases, the J end lost 5 bases, and 9 bases lay between the germline ends. CDR1 is MNHEY and CDR2 is SVGAGI in the germline V gene. The CDR3 is made up of 14 amino acids. CDR3 DNA: TGTGCCAGCAGTTACTCGCGAGGCGGAGATACGCAGTATTTT. It yields the protein CASSYSRGGDTQYF.

By its share, this clonotype is medium-sized. The chain is built from TRBV4-3 and TRBJ2-3; 14 nucleotides align to TRBD2. CDR3 length equals 18 residues. V shed 0 bases and J 2 bases; nucleotides not matched to a gene: 4. Germline CDR1 reads LGHNA; CDR2 reads YSLEER. As DNA, the CDR3 is TGCGCCAGCAGCCAAGATTGGGGACTAGCGGGGGTCACAGATACGCAGTATTTT. Translation gives CASSQDWGLAGVTDTQYF.

This clonotype showed up many times. The rearrangement uses TRBV11-2 and TRBJ2-5, with D perhaps TRBD1 or TRBD2 (5 bases each). V lost 6 bases to trimming and J lost 9 bases, with 17 bases between them. The CDR3 runs to 13 residues. The germline V gene encodes CDR1 SGHAT and CDR2 FQNNGV. The CDR3 coding sequence is TGTGCCAGCAGAGACCGGGACCTCCTTGCCCAGTACTTC. Amino acid sequence: CASRDRDLLAQYF.

The V call is TRBV3-1, the J call TRBJ1-5; D may be TRBD1 (6 bases). Trimming pared 0 bases from V and 0 bases from J, leaving 12 bases between. Germline values: CDR1 LGHDT, CDR2 YNNKEL (reference sequence). The CDR3 runs 17 residues. CDR3 amino acids: CASSQEDRTSSNQPQHF. CDR3 DNA sequence: TGTGCCAGCAGCCAAGAAGACAGGACTAGTAGCAATCAGCCCCAGCATTTT.

This clonotype is deemed medium-sized (0.01 to 0.1%). The chain employs TRBV29-1 and TRBJ2-7; D may correspond to TRBD1 or TRBD2 (5 bases each). Germline V gives CDR1 SQVTM, CDR2 ANQGSEA. The CDR3 has 13 residues. V was shortened by 1 base and J by 4 bases, with 11 bases between the two germline ends. The CDR3 sequence: CSVEGGEIYEQYF. DNA of the CDR3: TGCAGCGTTGAAGGAGGGGAGATATACGAGCAGTACTTC.

The sample holds many counts of this clonotype. The J gene is TRBJ2-3, the V gene TRBV7-3, with 7 bases identical to TRBD2. V was pared by 2 bases and J by 2 bases, with 4 bases of the junction left unmatched. The germline CDR1 and CDR2 sequences are SGHTA and FQGTGA. The CDR3 extends over 15 amino acids. DNA of the CDR3: TGTGCCAGCAGCTTACGGGGGGAATACACAGATACGCAGTATTTT. Residues: CASSLRGEYTDTQYF.

Judged by abundance, this clonotype is medium-sized. The chain is built from TRBV24-1 and TRBJ2-3; the D is unclear. Germline-derived CDR1 and CDR2 are KGHDR and SFDVKD. Trimming took 5 bases from V and 4 from J, leaving 15 bases between them. The CDR3 is 15 residues long. CDR3 sequence reads: CATSADSPGADTQYF. The CDR3 DNA follows: TGTGCCACCAGTGCCGACTCCCCTGGCGCAGATACGCAGTATTTT.

This clonotype showed up just a few times. The rearrangement joins TRBV5-1 to TRBJ2-3, with D perhaps TRBD1 or TRBD2 (5 bases each). This CDR3 region has 15 residues. V lost 4 bases and J 4 bases, leaving 16 bases between the germline ends. Germline V lookup: CDR1 SGHRS, CDR2 YFSETQ. CDR3 DNA: TGCGCCAGCAGCCCCGGGACCCCTCGATCAGATACGCAGTATTTT. Its protein product is CASSPGTPRSDTQYF.

Ten or more counts support this clonotype. The J gene is TRBJ2-1, the V gene TRBV4-3; 14 bases agree with TRBD2. V lost 4 bases and J lost 5; bases outside the gene matches: 4. Per the germline V gene, CDR1 is LGHNA and CDR2 is YSLEER. The CDR3 spans 16 residues. CDR3 amino acids: CASSLGLAGAHNEQFF. CDR3 DNA: TGCGCCAGCAGCCTGGGACTAGCGGGGGCTCACAATGAGCAGTTCTTC.

This clonotype was detected ten times or more. The CDR3 sequence is CASNTGANYGYTF. As DNA, the CDR3 is TGTGCCAGCAACACAGGGGCCAACTATGGCTACACCTTC. The chain links TRBV6-1 to TRBJ1-2, with 7 bases fitting TRBD1. The V and J ends lost 7 bases and 2 bases, in that order; junction bases with no gene match: 4. The germline V gene has CDR1 MNHNS and CDR2 SASEGT. The CDR3 spans 13 residues.

This clonotype was counted many times. V and J are TRBV6-1 and TRBJ1-2, with D perhaps matching TRBD1 (6 bases). V gave up 2 bases and J gave up 8 bases, with 18 bases separating them. Germline CDR1 reads MNHNS; CDR2 reads SASEGT. This CDR3 comprises 15 residues. CDR3 bases: TGTGCCAGCAGTGAAATGTCACAGGGTAGTTTCGGCTACACCTTC. Protein product: CASSEMSQGSFGYTF.

By its share, this clonotype is medium-sized. This CDR3 reads CASSLDTYNEQFF. The CDR3 nucleotides read TGTGCCAGCAGCCTCGACACCTACAATGAGCAGTTCTTC. The V gene is TRBV3-1, the J gene TRBJ2-1; no clear D gene. V shed 4 bases and J shed 2 bases, with 6 bases lying between them. This CDR3 has 13 amino acids. Looked up from germline, CDR1 is LGHDT and CDR2 is YNNKEL (reference sequence).

In this sample, this clonotype turned up many times. V usage is TRBV6-2 or TRBV6-3 and J usage is TRBJ1-5, with 8 bases matching TRBD1. CDR1 is MNHEY and CDR2 is SVGEGT in the germline V gene. Unmatched junction bases numbered 10, after V lost 4 bases and J lost 5 bases. This CDR3 spans 16 amino acids. CDR3 nucleotides: TGTGCCAGCAGTTCTGGACAGGGAAGTTTCGATCAGCCCCAGCATTTT. Translation gives CASSSGQGSFDQPQHF.

This clonotype was detected many times. The V call is TRBV20-1, the J call TRBJ2-3; the match to TRBD2 covers 9 bases. Germline V gene sequence: CDR1 DFQATT, CDR2 SNEGSKA (reference sequence). V lost 1 base to trimming and J lost 6 bases; unmatched junction nucleotides: 2. This CDR3 has 13 residues. The chain's CDR3 is CSARVSGGDTQYF. CDR3 DNA: TGCAGTGCTAGAGTGAGCGGGGGGGATACGCAGTATTTT.

This clonotype was recorded at least ten times. The J gene is TRBJ2-5, the V gene TRBV20-1, with no clear D. CDR3 length: 10 residues. V was shortened by 7 bases and J by 5 bases, with 8 bases between the two germline ends. The germline V gene has CDR1 DFQATT and CDR2 SNEGSKA (reference sequence). The CDR3 is CSGVEETQYF. The CDR3 bases are TGCAGTGGCGTGGAGGAGACCCAGTACTTC.

This clonotype was seen at least ten times. This chain connects TRBV3-2 to TRBJ1-2. TRBV3-2 is assigned pseudogene status. The CDR3 has 15 residues. CDR3 loop: CASSQGGLPNYGYTF. Here the CDR3 DNA reads TGTGCCAGCAGCCAGGGAGGGCTGCCTAACTATGGCTACACCTTC.

This clonotype was recorded many times. The genes are TRBV29-1 and TRBJ2-5; D is ambiguous. The CDR3 consists of 15 residues. V was trimmed by 4 bases and J by 1 base, leaving 16 bases between them. The germline CDR1 and CDR2 sequences are SQVTM and ANQGSEA. The CDR3 DNA sequence: TGCAGCGTTGTTAGCTCCGACGGTCCCCAAGAGACCCAGTACTTC. It specifies CSVVSSDGPQETQYF.

This clonotype occurred many times. The CDR3 coding sequence is TGTGCCAGCAGCTCCACCGGGGGCTACACCTTC. This translates into CASSSTGGYTF. The gene calls are TRBV7-9 and TRBJ1-2; D gene ambiguous. The CDR3 length is 11 residues. Germline V CDR1 and CDR2: SEHNR, FQNEAQ (reference sequence). V lost 4 bases to trimming and J lost 8 bases, with 8 bases between them.

This clonotype is labeled as medium-sized. This chain connects TRBV7-7 to TRBJ2-5; 8 nucleotides line up with TRBD1. Germline V gene sequence: CDR1 SSHAT, CDR2 FNYEAQ (reference sequence). The CDR3 is 15 residues long. V lost 5 bases, J lost 2 bases, and 7 bases stayed unmatched. This CDR3 is CASSQDRAAQETQYF. Here the CDR3 DNA reads TGTGCCAGCAGCCAGGACAGGGCGGCGCAAGAGACCCAGTACTTC.

This clonotype appeared a few times. The V gene is TRBV4-1, the J gene TRBJ2-3, with TRBD2 matching 14 bases. Trimming took 5 bases from V and 2 from J; bases not matched to a gene: 15. In germline, CDR1 is MGHRA, CDR2 YSYEKL. This CDR3 is 20 amino acids long. DNA for the CDR3: TGCGCCAGCAGCAATCCGGGACTAGCGGGGGCGCAACCCAACACAGATACGCAGTATTTT. Translating it yields CASSNPGLAGAQPNTDTQYF.